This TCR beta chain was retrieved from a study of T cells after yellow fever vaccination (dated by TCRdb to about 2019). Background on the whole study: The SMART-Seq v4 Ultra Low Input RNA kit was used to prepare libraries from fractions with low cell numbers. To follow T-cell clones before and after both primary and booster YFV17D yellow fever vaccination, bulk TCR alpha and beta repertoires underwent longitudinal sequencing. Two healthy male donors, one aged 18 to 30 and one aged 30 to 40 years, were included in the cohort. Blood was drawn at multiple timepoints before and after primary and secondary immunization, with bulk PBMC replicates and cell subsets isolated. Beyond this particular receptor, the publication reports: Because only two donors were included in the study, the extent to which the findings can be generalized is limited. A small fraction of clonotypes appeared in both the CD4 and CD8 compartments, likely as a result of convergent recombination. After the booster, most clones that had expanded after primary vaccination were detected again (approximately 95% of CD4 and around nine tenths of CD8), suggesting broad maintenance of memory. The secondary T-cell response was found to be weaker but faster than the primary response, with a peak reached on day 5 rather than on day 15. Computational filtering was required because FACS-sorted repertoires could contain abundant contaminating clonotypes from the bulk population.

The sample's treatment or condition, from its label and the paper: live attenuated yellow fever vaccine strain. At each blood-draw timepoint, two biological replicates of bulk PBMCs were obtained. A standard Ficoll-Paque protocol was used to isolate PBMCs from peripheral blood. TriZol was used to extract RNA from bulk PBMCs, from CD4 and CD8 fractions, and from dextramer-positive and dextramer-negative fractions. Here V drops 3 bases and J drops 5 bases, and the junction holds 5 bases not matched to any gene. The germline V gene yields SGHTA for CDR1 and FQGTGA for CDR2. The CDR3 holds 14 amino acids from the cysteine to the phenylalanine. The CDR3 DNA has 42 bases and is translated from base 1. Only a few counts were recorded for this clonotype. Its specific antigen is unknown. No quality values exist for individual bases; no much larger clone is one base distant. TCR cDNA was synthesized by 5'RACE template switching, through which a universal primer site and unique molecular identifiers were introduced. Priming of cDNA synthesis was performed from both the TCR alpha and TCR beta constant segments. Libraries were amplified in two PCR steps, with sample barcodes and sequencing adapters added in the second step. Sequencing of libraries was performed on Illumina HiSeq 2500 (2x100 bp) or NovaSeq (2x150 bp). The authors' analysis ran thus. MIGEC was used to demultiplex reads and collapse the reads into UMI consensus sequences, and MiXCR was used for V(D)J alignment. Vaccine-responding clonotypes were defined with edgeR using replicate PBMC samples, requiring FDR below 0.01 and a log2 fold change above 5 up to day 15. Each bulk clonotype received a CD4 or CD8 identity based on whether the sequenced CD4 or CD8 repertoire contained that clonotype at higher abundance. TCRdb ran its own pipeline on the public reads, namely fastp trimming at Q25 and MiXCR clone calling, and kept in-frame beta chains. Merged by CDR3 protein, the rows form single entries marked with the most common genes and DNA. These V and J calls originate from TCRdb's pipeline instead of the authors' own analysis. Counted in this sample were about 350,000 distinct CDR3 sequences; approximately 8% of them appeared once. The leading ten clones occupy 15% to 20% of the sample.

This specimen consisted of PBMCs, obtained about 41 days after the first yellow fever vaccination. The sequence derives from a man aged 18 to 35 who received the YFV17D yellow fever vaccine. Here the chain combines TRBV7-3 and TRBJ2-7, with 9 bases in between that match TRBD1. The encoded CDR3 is CASSFTGTGNEQYF. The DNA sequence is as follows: TGTGCCAGCAGCTTTACCGGGACAGGGAACGAGCAGTACTTC.